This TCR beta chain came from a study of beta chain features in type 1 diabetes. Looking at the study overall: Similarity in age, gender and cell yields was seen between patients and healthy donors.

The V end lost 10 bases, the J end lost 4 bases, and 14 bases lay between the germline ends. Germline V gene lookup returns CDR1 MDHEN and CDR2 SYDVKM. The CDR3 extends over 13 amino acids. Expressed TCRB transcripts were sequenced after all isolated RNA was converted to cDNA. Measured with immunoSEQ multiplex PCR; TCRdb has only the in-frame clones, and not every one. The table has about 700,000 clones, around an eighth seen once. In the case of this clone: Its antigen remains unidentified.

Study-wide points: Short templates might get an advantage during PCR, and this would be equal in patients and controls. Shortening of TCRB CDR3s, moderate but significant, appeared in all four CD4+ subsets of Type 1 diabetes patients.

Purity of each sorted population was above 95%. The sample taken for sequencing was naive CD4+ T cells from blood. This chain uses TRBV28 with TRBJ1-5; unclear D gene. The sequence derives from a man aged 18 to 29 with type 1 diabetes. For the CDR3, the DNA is TGTGCCACCCTGACCCGAGGAAATCAGCCCCAGCATTTT. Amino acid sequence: CATLTRGNQPQHF.